This TCR beta chain was recorded in a study of tumor and adjacent non-tumor tissue in lung cancer. Study-wide context: The cohort had 12 adenocarcinoma, 2 squamous cell and 1 small cell patients. The patients, 10 or so men and five or six women, were roughly 31 to 80 with stage I to III disease. Study conclusions and caveats: Tumor tissue had significantly higher TCR diversity than normal lung. Top 100 clones took a larger repertoire share in normal lung.

Of note for this clonotype: The antigen is not known. A junction boundary mismatches the germline segment, possibly from a read error.

The CDR3 runs 15 residues. Germline lookup yields CDR1 SGHAT and CDR2 FQNNGV. The template was RNA from unsorted bulk tissue. TCRbeta libraries were built with three rounds of nested PCR, modified from ARM-PCR. TCRdb re-called the multiplex PCR reads with MiXCR, one entry per CDR3 protein. The sample shows approximately 79,000 distinct CDR3 sequences, approximately 72% of them seen only once. The sequence derives from a woman aged 40 to 55 with non-small cell lung cancer. The gene calls are TRBV11-2 and TRBJ2-3; D is unresolved. Sequencing was done on a sample of lung tumor tissue. The CDR3 DNA follows: TGTGCCAGCAACTTAGATCTGGGTCGCACGTTCTCACAGTATTTC. Translation gives CASNLDLGRTFSQYF.